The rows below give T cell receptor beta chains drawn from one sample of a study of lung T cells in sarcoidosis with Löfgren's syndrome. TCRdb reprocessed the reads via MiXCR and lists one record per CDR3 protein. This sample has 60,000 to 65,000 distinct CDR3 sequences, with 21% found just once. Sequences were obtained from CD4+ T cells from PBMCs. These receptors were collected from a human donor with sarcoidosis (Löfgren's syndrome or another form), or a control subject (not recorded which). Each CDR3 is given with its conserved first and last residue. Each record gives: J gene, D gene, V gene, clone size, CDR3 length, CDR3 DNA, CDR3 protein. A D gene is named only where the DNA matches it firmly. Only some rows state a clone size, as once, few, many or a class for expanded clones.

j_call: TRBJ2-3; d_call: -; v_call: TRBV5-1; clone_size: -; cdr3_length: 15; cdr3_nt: TGCGCCAGCAGCATCCAGGGGGGAAGGACAGATACGCAGTATTTT; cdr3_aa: CASSIQGGRTDTQYF
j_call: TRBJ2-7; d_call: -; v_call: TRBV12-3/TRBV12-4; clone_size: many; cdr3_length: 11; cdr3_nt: TGTGCCAGCAGTTTAAGGGGCGAGCAGTACTTC; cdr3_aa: CASSLRGEQYF
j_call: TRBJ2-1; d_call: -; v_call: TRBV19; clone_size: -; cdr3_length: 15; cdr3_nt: TGTGCCAGTAGTGCCTCCCCCGCCGGGGGAGATGAGCAGTTCTTC; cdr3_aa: CASSASPAGGDEQFF
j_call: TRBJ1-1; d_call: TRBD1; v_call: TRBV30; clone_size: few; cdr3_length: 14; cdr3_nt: TGTGCCTGGAGTGTAGGGGACAGGGGTGTTAAGGCTTTCTTT; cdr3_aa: CAWSVGDRGVKAFF
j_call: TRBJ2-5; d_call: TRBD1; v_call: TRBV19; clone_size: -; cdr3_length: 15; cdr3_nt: TGTGCCAGTAGTACTGGGACAGGGGAAGGGGAGACCCAGTACTTC; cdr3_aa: CASSTGTGEGETQYF
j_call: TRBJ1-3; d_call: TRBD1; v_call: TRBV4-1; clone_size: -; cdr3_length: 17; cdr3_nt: TGCGCCAGCAGACAAGAAATACAGGGGGCAGGTGGAGACACCATATATTTT; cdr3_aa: CASRQEIQGAGGDTIYF
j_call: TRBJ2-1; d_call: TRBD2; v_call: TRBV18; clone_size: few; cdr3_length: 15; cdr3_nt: TGTGCCAGCTCACCCTCTAGCGGGAACTACAATGAGCAGTTCTTC; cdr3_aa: CASSPSSGNYNEQFF
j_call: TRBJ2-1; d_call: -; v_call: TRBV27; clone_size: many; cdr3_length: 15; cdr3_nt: TGTGCCAGAAGTACTCCCTTTAGAGGGCGAAATGAGCAGTTCTTC; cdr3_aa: CARSTPFRGRNEQFF
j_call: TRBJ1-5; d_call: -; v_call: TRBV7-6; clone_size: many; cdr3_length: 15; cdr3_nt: TGTGCCAGCAGCCCCGGGGTTACTAACAATCAGCCCCAGCATTTT; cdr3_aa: CASSPGVTNNQPQHF
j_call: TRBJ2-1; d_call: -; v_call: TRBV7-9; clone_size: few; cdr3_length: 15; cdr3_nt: TGTGCCAGCAGCAAGGAGAAAAGCTCCTACAATGAGCAGTTCTTC; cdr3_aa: CASSKEKSSYNEQFF
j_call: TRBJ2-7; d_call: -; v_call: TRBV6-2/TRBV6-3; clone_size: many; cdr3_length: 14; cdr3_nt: TGTGCCAGCGCGGATGGCGGGGCAACCTACGAGCAGTACTTC; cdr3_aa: CASADGGATYEQYF
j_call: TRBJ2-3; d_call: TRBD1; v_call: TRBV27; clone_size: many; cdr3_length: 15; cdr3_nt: TGTGCCAGCAGTTTAGGGGACAGGGACACAGATACGCAGTATTTT; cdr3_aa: CASSLGDRDTDTQYF
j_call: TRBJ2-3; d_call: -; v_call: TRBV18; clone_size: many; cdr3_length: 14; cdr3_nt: TGTGCCAGCTCACCATACGCAGGCACAGATACGCAGTATTTT; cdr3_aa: CASSPYAGTDTQYF
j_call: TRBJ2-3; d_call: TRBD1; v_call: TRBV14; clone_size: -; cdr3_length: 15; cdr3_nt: TGTGCCAGCAGCCGCCTTGGACAGGGCACAGATACGCAGTATTTT; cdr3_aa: CASSRLGQGTDTQYF
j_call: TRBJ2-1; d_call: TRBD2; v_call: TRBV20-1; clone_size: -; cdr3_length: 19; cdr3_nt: TGCAGTGCTAGATCCCGACTAGCGGGAGAAGGTGCGTTCTACAATGAGCAGTTCTTC; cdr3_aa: CSARSRLAGEGAFYNEQFF
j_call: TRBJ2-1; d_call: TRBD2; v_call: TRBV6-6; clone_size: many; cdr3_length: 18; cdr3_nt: TGTGCCAGCAGTTACGGCGGGAGGGCCATCAACTCCTACAATGAGCAGTTCTTC; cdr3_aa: CASSYGGRAINSYNEQFF
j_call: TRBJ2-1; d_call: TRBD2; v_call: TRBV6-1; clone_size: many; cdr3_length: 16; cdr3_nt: TGTGCCAGCAGTTCCCCCGGGACTAGCGGGGGGAATGAGCAGTTCTTC; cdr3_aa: CASSSPGTSGGNEQFF
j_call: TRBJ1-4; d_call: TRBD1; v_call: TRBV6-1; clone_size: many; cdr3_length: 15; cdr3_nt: TGTGCCAGCAGTGAAGGAGGGACAGGGGGCGGAAAACTGTTTTTT; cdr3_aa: CASSEGGTGGGKLFF
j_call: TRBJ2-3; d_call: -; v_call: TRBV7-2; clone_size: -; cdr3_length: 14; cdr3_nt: TGTGCCAGCAGCCCAACACGGGAGCAAGATACGCAGTATTTT; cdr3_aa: CASSPTREQDTQYF
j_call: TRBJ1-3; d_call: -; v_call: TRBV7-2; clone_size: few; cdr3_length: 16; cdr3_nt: TGTGCCAGCAGCTTACTGGGGACCCTCTCTGGAAACACCATATATTTT; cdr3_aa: CASSLLGTLSGNTIYF
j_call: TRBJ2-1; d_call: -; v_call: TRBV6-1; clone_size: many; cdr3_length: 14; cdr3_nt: TGTGCCAGCAGTGACCAGGTTTCCTACAATGAGCAGTTCTTC; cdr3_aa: CASSDQVSYNEQFF
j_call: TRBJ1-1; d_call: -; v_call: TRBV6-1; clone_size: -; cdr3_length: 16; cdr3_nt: TGTGCCAGCAGTTTAAGAGGAAAGGGCGGGGGCACTGAAGCTTTCTTT; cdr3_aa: CASSLRGKGGGTEAFF
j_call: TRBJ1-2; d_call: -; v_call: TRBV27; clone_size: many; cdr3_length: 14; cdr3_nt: TGTGCCAGCAGATTTACAGGGTATAACTATGGCTACACCTTC; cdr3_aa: CASRFTGYNYGYTF
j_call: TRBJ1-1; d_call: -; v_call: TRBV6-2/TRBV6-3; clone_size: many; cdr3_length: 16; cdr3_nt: TGTGCCAGCAGTTACGGCTGGGTGGGCATGAACACTGAAGCTTTCTTT; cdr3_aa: CASSYGWVGMNTEAFF
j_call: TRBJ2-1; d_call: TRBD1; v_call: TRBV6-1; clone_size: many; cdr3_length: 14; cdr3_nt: TGTGCCAGCAGCCGGGACAGGGGGGAGAATGAGCAGTTCTTC; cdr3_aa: CASSRDRGENEQFF
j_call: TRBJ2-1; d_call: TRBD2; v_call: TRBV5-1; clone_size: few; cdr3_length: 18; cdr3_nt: TGCGCCAGCAGCCCTGGACAGGAGACTAGCGGGGGCCGAAATGAGCAGTTCTTC; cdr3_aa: CASSPGQETSGGRNEQFF
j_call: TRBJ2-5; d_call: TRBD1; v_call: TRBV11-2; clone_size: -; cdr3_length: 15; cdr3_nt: TGTGCCAGCAGCTTAGGCGACAGGGATCAAGAGACCCAGTACTTC; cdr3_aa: CASSLGDRDQETQYF
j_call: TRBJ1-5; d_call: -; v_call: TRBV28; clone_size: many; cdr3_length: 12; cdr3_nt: TGTGCCAGCAAGGGAAGCAATCAGCCCCAGCATTTT; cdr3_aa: CASKGSNQPQHF